The 23 T cell receptor beta chains presented below share a single source sample, sequenced in a study of T cells expressing NK-cell markers. Reanalyzing the 5' RACE reads, TCRdb keeps one entry per CDR3 protein, without DNA. In total, the table holds hundreds of thousands of distinct CDR3 sequences. The sample comprised blood T cells: a sorted CD56 or NKG2C T cell subset, CD4+ or CD8+ T cells, or bulk PBMC T cells (not recorded which). These receptors were collected from a woman aged 18-70 years in good health.

The chain is built from TRBV7-2 and TRBJ1-6. CDR3 length: 15 residues. Germline V lookup: CDR1 SGHTA, CDR2 FQGNSA. CDR3 sequence: CASSLQGSGNSPLHF.

V gene TRBV2 combines with J gene TRBJ2-2; TCRdb calls TRBD2, which cannot be checked without DNA. CDR3 length equals 13 residues. Germline V gene sequence: CDR1 SNHLY, CDR2 FYNNEI. The CDR3 here is CASSPPPTGELFF.

The gene calls are TRBV5-4 and TRBJ2-7; TCRdb names TRBD1, which stays unverified in the absence of DNA. This CDR3 spans 15 amino acids. Germline CDR1 SGHNT, CDR2 YYREEE (reference sequence). The CDR3 protein is CASSLYRESSYEQYF.

V usage is TRBV20-1 and J usage is TRBJ1-5; TCRdb lists TRBD1, though no DNA is available to test this call. The germline CDR1 and CDR2 sequences are DFQATT and SNEGSKA (reference sequence). CDR3 length equals 16 residues. The chain's CDR3 is CSAKNSRQGQSQPQHF.

The CDR3 region is CASSQDWGRLAGTDTQYF. The chain is built from TRBV4-2 and TRBJ2-3; lacking DNA, the TRBD2 call made by TCRdb goes unchecked. This CDR3 region has 18 residues. CDR1 is LGHNA, CDR2 YNFKEQ, per germline.

V gene TRBV12-3 or TRBV12-4 combines with J gene TRBJ1-5; TCRdb indicates TRBD1, and absent DNA this call remains unverified. This CDR3 has 13 amino acids. The CDR3 protein is CASRGTANQPQHF.

The gene calls are TRBV20-1 and TRBJ2-7; the TCRdb D gene call, TRBD1, has no DNA to confirm it. Germline lookup yields CDR1 DFQATT and CDR2 SNEGSKA (reference sequence). The CDR3 loop spans 13 amino acids. CDR3 protein: CSARVPGFYEQYF.

The rearrangement uses TRBV12-3 or TRBV12-4 and TRBJ1-1. The length of the CDR3 is 14 residues. The CDR3 here is CASSSGGTHTEAFF.

The chain joins TRBV5-6 to TRBJ2-2; TCRdb gives TRBD1 as the D gene, but with no DNA this cannot be confirmed. From germline, CDR1 is SGHDT and CDR2 YYEEEE. The CDR3 sequence is 17 residues long. The CDR3 sequence: CASDFGPLGGGTGELFF. The whole variable domain, remainder taken from reference TRBV5-6 and TRBJ2-2, is DAGVTQSPTHLIKTRGQQVTLRCSPKSGHDTVSWYQQALGQGPQFIFQYYEEEERQRGNFPDRFSGHQFPNYSSELNVNALLLGDSALYLCASDFGPLGGGTGELFFGEGSRLTVL.

This rearrangement joins TRBV15 to TRBJ2-5; TCRdb designates TRBD2, a call that cannot be tested without DNA. Germline V gene lookup returns CDR1 LNHNV and CDR2 YYDKDF (reference sequence). CDR3 size: 15 residues. This chain's CDR3 is CATSRVSGPTETQYF. Complete variable domain (other parts from reference TRBV15 and TRBJ2-5): DAMVIQNPRYQVTQFGKPVTLSCSQTLNHNVMYWYQQKSSQAPKLLFHYYDKDFNNEADTPDNFQSRRPNTSFCFLDIRSPGLGDTAMYLCATSRVSGPTETQYFGPGTRLLVL.

This chain links TRBV30 with TRBJ2-1. Germline V CDR1 and CDR2: GTSNPN, SVGIG (reference sequence). The CDR3 sequence is 12 residues long. CDR3 in amino acids: CAWSDGGNEQFF. Using reference TRBV30 and TRBJ2-1 for the parts outside the CDR3, the full variable domain is SQTIHQWPATLVQPVGSPLSLECTVEGTSNPNLYWYRQAAGRGLQLLFYSVGIGQISSEVPQNLSASRPQDRQFILSSKKLLLSDSGFYLCAWSDGGNEQFFGPGTRLTVL.

The chain couples TRBV4-1 to TRBJ1-5. The germline CDR1 and CDR2 sequences are MGHRA and YSYEKL. This CDR3 comprises 14 residues. The chain's CDR3 is CASSRIYSNQPQHF.

This sequence joins TRBV19 and TRBJ2-2. CDR3 length: 16 residues. CDR1 and CDR2 from the germline V gene are LNHDA and SQIVND (reference sequence). CDR3 sequence reads: CASRGDTVANTGELFF. Full variable domain (remainder filled in from reference TRBV19 and TRBJ2-2): DGGITQSPKYLFRKEGQNVTLSCEQNLNHDAMYWYRQDPGQGLRLIYYSQIVNDFQKGDIAEGYSVSREKKESFPLTVTSAQKNPTAFYLCASRGDTVANTGELFFGEGSRLTVL.

The chain uses TRBV9 and TRBJ2-1; TCRdb gives TRBD2 as the D gene, but with no DNA this cannot be confirmed. The CDR3 runs 20 residues. Per germline, CDR1 SGDLS and CDR2 YYNGEE. CDR3 protein: CASSVATRASGEEIYNEQFF.

The gene calls are TRBV4-3 and TRBJ2-5; TCRdb selects TRBD2, and the lack of DNA leaves this call unchecked. Germline V CDR1 and CDR2: LGHNA, YSLEER. The length of the CDR3 is 20 residues. CDR3 amino acids: CASSQEAPSVAGSQQETQYF.

This chain joins TRBV15 and TRBJ2-5. Germline CDR1 and CDR2: LNHNV and YYDKDF (reference sequence). This CDR3 comprises 13 residues. The CDR3 sequence is CATSARGQETQYF.

The chain carries TRBV7-8 and TRBJ2-5. Germline V gene sequence: CDR1 SGHVS, CDR2 FQNEAQ. The CDR3 has 12 amino acids. CDR3 in amino acids: CATSLARETQYF. The full variable domain, rest sourced from reference TRBV7-8 and TRBJ2-5, is GAGVSQSPRYKVAKRGQDVALRCDPISGHVSLFWYQQALGQGPEFLTYFQNEAQLDKSGLPSDRFFAERPEGSVSTLKIQRTQQEDSAVYLCATSLARETQYFGPGTRLLVL.

This sequence joins TRBV12-3 or TRBV12-4 and TRBJ1-1. CDR3 length: 14 amino acids. The CDR3 reads CASRDPIGHTEAFF.

The rearrangement uses TRBV5-1 and TRBJ2-2; checking the TCRdb D call of TRBD1 is not possible without DNA. This CDR3 region has 15 residues. Per germline, CDR1 SGHRS and CDR2 YFSETQ. This chain's CDR3 is CASSADRVNTGELFF.

The rearrangement links TRBV5-1 to TRBJ2-3; lacking DNA, the TRBD1 call made by TCRdb goes unchecked. This CDR3 contains 15 residues. CDR1 is SGHRS and CDR2 is YFSETQ in the germline V gene. The CDR3 reads CASSLESRPPDTQYF.

The chain recombines TRBV28 with TRBJ2-7; TCRdb's assignment of TRBD2 cannot be checked, as there is no DNA. The germline V gene encodes CDR1 MDHEN and CDR2 SYDVKM. This CDR3 has 15 amino acids. CDR3 residues: CASKYSSLSSYEQYF.

The chain employs TRBV20-1 and TRBJ2-7. Germline V gene sequence: CDR1 DFQATT, CDR2 SNEGSKA (reference sequence). The CDR3 extends over 14 amino acids. This CDR3 is CSARDLPTGYEQYF.

This rearrangement joins TRBV7-2 to TRBJ2-4; TCRdb indicates TRBD2, and absent DNA this call remains unverified. From germline, CDR1 is SGHTA and CDR2 FQGNSA. The CDR3 spans 16 residues. The CDR3 sequence: CASSQTSGLAKNIQYF.